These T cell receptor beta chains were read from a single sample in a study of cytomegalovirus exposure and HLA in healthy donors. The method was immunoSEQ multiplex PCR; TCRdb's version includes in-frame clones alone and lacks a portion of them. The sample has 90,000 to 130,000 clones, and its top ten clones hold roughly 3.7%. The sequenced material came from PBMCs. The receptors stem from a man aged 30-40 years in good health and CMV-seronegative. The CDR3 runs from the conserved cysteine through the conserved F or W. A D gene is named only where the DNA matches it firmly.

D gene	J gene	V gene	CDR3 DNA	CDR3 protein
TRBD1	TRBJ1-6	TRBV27	TGTGCCAGCCGACCCGGACAGGGGAGTGCGTCACCCCTCCACTTT	CASRPGQGSASPLHF
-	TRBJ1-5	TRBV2	TGTGCCAGCACCATGGACAGTTTAATTAGCAATCAGCCCCAGCATTTT	CASTMDSLISNQPQHF
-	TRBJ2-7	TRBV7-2	TGTGCCAGCAGCTTAGGTGGGGGGGCAGGCGAGCAGTACTTC	CASSLGGGAGEQYF
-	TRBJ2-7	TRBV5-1	TGCGCCAGCAGCCCTCGAGGAGGGACGGAAGAGCAGTACTTC	CASSPRGGTEEQYF
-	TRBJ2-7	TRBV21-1	TGTGCCAGCAGCAAAGTCGGGGGCTACGAGCAGTACTTC	CASSKVGGYEQYF
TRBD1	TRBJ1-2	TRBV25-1	TGTGCCAGCAGACGGACAGGGGTAAACTATGGCTACACCTTC	CASRRTGVNYGYTF
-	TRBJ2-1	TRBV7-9	TGTGCCAGCAGCACAGGTACGGTATCCACAGATGAGCAGTTCTTC	CASSTGTVSTDEQFF
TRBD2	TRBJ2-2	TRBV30	TGTGCTCGTGGGCCGCGGGGGGGTCTCGGCGGGGAGCTGTTTTTT	CARGPRGGLGGELFF
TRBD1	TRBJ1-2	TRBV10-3	TGTGCCATCAGTCAAAAGGGGGCGGAAGATGGCTACACCTTC	CAISQKGAEDGYTF
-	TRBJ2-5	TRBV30	TGTGCCTGGGGTAGGCCCGGCGGGGAGACCCAGTACTTC	CAWGRPGGETQYF
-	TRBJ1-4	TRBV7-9	TGTGCCATGGACAGCTACCCAACTAATGAAAAACTGTTTTTT	CAMDSYPTNEKLFF
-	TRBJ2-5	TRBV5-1	TGCGCCAGCAGCTTGGTCCCCCAGGGGGGCGAAGAGACCCAGTACTTC	CASSLVPQGGEETQYF
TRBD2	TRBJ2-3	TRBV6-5	TGTGCCAGCAGATCGGGACTAGCGATGTCAGATACGCAGTATTTT	CASRSGLAMSDTQYF
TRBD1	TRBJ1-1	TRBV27	TGTGCCAGCAACAAGGGGGCAGGGGGCACTGAAGCTTTCTTT	CASNKGAGGTEAFF
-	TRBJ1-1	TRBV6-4	TGTGCCAGCAGCGGCTCCGGGACATCTGAAGCTTTCTTT	CASSGSGTSEAFF
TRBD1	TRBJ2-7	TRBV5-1	TGCGCCAGCAGCCCTGACAGGGGCTACGAGCAGTACTTC	CASSPDRGYEQYF
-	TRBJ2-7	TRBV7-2	TGTGCCAGCAAACCCCGCGAGTACTTCTCCTACGAGCAGTACTTC	CASKPREYFSYEQYF
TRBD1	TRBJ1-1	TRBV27	TGTGCCAGCAGGGACAGGGGGCAGCACACTGAAGCTTTCTTT	CASRDRGQHTEAFF
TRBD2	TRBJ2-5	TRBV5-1	TGCGCCAGCAGCTTGTTTGGGCGGGGACTACAAGAGACCCAGTACTTC	CASSLFGRGLQETQYF
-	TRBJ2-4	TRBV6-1	TGTGCCAGCAGGTGGAGCAGTGGAGGATGGGACATTCAGTACTTC	CASRWSSGGWDIQYF
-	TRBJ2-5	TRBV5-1	TGCGCCAGCAGTTCCACCGACAGGTTACAAGAGACCCAGTACTTC	CASSSTDRLQETQYF
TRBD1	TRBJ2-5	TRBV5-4	TGTGCCAGCAGCTTCGGACAGGGGTGGGAGACCCAGTACTTC	CASSFGQGWETQYF
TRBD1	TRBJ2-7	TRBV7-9	TGTGCCAGTTCCGGGACAGGCTCCTACGAGCAGTACTTC	CASSGTGSYEQYF
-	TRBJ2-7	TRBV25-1	TGTGCCAGCAGTGGGGGTGGAGGGTCCTACGAGCAGTACTTC	CASSGGGGSYEQYF
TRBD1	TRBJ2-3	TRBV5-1	TGCGCCAGCAGCGGGACAGGGACCACAGATACGCAGTATTTT	CASSGTGTTDTQYF
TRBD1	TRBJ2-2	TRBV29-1	TGCAGCGGCCGACAGGGTGGAGGCACCGGGGAGCTGTTTTTT	CSGRQGGGTGELFF
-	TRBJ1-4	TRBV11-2	TGTGCCAGCAGCGACCAGGGGTTTAATGAAAAACCGTTTTTT	CASSDQGFNEKPFF
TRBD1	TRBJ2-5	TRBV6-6	TGTGCCAGCCTAACAGGTGGGACAGCTCAAGAGACCCAGTACTTC	CASLTGGTAQETQYF
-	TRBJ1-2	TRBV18	TGTGCCAGCTCACCCGCGCAGGAATATGGCTACACCTTC	CASSPAQEYGYTF
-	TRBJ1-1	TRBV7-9	TGTGCCAGCAGCCCCTCAGGAGGGAAATTGGACACTGAAGCTTTCTTT	CASSPSGGKLDTEAFF
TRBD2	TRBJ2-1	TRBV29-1	TGCAGCGTTGGTCCGGCTAGCGGGGGGCCCAACAATGAGCAGTTCTTC	CSVGPASGGPNNEQFF
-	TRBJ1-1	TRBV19	TGTGCCAGTAGCCACCCGGGACTCCTTACTGAAGCTTTCTTT	CASSHPGLLTEAFF
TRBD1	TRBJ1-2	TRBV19	TGTGCCAGTATGACACCAGGGGGCATGTTTGCTAACTATGGCTACACCTTC	CASMTPGGMFANYGYTF
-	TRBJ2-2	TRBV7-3	TGTGCCAGCAGCTTGGGCGGACTGAACACCGGGGAGCTGTTTTTT	CASSLGGLNTGELFF
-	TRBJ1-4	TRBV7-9	TGTGCCAGCAGCTCCGCGCTCGGGGCTAATGAAAAACTGTTTTTT	CASSSALGANEKLFF
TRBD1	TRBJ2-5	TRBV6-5	TGTGCCAGCAGGAGGACAGGGACGGAGACCCAGTACTTC	CASRRTGTETQYF
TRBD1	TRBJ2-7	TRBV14	TGTGCCAGCAGCCAAAGCCGGGACAGGGCCTACGAGCAGTACTTC	CASSQSRDRAYEQYF
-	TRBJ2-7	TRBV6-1	TGTGCCAGCATCTTCGGGGAGAGCTCCTACGAGCAGTACTTC	CASIFGESSYEQYF
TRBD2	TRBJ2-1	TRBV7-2	TGTGCCAGCAGCTTAGCCAGCGGGGGCTACAATGAGCAGTTCTTC	CASSLASGGYNEQFF
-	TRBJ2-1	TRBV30	TGTGCCTGGAGTCGAGGGTACAATGAGCAGTTCTTC	CAWSRGYNEQFF
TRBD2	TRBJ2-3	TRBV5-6	TGTGCCAGCAGCCCCGGGGGGGGGCCCAACACAGATACGCAGTATTTT	CASSPGGGPNTDTQYF
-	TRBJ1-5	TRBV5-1	TGCGCCAGCAGTCCCCAGGGGACCAATCAGCCCCAGCATTTT	CASSPQGTNQPQHF
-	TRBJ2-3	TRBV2	TGTGCCAGCCTGAGGCAAGCGGCAAGCACAGATACGCAGTATTTT	CASLRQAASTDTQYF
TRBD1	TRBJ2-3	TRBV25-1	TGTGCCAGCTCTCGGGGGCAGGGGGCATGGGATACGCAGTATTTT	CASSRGQGAWDTQYF
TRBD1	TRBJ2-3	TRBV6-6	TGTGCCAGCAGCCCCGGGACAGGTACAGATACGCAGTATTTT	CASSPGTGTDTQYF
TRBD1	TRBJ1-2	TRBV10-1	TGCGCCAGCAGTGGGGACAGGGCACCCGGCTACACCTTC	CASSGDRAPGYTF
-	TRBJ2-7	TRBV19	TGTGCCAGTAGTATAGAGGCCACCGCCTCCTACGAGCAGTACTTC	CASSIEATASYEQYF
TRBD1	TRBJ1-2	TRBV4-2	TGTGCCAGGCCAGGGGGCCATGGCTACACCTTC	CARPGGHGYTF
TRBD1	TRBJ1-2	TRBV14	TGTGCCAGCAGCCAAGACAGGGGGCGAATATTTGACTATGGCTACACCTTC	CASSQDRGRIFDYGYTF
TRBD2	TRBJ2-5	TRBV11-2	TGTGCCAGCAGCTTAGGGGGACTAGCGGGACAAGAGACCCAGTACTTC	CASSLGGLAGQETQYF
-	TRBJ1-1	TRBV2	TGTGCCAGCGGAAAGGGACAACCGAACACTGAAGCTTTCTTT	CASGKGQPNTEAFF
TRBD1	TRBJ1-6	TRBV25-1	TGTGCCAGCAGTGTGACAGGGTTCAATTCACCCCTCCACTTT	CASSVTGFNSPLHF
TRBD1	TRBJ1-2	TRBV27	TGTGCCGTCGCCGGGACAGGGAGGGATGGCTACACCTTC	CAVAGTGRDGYTF
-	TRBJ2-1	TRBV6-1	TGTGCCACGGTTCGGGACTCCCATGAGCAGTTCTTC	CATVRDSHEQFF